This T cell receptor beta chain was sequenced during a study of graft-versus-host responses after intestinal transplantation. At the level of the study: Anti-thymocyte globulin was used for induction in all recipients, who then took tacrolimus and steroids for approximately 3 years. Overall study results and limits: Allografts from individuals with graft-donor T cell macrochimerism displayed high graft-versus-host to host-versus-graft clonal ratios.

The assay was immunoSEQ multiplex PCR, and TCRdb's table has in-frame clones only and misses some. The sample has 10,000 or so clones, roughly 31% seen once. CDR3 size: 13 residues. Trimming took off 8 bases at V and 2 bases at J, with 13 bases between the two ends. Germline loops: CDR1 MDHEN, CDR2 SYDVKM. This sequence joins TRBV28 and TRBJ2-7, with D perhaps matching TRBD1 (6 bases). The receptor was isolated from a human patient who was an organ donor for intestinal transplantation. The sequences come from alloreactive CD4+ T cells from a mixed lymphocyte reaction culture, collected before transplantation. Specified subset: CFSE-low proliferating T cells sorted from approximately 6-day pre-transplant mixed lymphocyte reaction (GvH or HvG direction). For the CDR3, the DNA is TGTGCCAGCGCGACAGGCGCTACCTACGAGCAGTACTTC. Translated: CASATGATYEQYF.